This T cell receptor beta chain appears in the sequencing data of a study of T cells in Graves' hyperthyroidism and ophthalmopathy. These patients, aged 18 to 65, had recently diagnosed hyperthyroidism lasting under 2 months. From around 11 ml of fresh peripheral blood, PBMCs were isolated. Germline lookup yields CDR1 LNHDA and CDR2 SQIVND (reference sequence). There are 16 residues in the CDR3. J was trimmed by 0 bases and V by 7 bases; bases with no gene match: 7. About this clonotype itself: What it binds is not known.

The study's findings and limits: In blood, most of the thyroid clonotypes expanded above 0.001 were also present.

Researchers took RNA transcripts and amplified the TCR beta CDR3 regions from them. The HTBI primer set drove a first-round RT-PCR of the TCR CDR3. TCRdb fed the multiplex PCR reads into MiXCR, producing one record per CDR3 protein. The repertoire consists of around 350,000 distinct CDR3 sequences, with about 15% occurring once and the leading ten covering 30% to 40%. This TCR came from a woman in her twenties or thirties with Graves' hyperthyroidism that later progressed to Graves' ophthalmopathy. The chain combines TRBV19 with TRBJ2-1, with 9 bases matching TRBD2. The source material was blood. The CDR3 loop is CASKVGGGASYNEQFF. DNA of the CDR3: TGTGCCAGTAAGGTGGGCGGGGGGGCCTCCTACAATGAGCAGTTCTTC.